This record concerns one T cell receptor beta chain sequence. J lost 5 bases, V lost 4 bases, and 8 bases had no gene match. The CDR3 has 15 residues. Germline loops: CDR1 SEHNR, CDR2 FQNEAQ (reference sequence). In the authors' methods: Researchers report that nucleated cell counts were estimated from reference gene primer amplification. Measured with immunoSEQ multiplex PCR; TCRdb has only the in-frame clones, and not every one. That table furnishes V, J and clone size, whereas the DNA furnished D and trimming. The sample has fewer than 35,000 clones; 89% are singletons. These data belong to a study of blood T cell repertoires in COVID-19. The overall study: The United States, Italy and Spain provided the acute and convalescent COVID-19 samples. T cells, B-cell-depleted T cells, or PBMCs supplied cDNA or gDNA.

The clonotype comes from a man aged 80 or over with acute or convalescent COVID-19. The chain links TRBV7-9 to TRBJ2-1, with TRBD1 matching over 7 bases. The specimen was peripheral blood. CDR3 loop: CASSSSRDSNNEQFF. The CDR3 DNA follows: TGTGCCAGCAGCTCTTCCCGGGACAGCAACAATGAGCAGTTCTTC.